This T cell receptor (beta chain) was obtained from a study of spatial heterogeneity in lung cancer. Study at large: In cases with available follow-up PBMC samples, these were sequenced at a median of about two years after resection. Sequence detection consistently recorded a greater number of beta-chain than alpha-chain sequences.

This clonotype was observed a few times. Time point: blood at routine non-recurrence follow-up after resection. Unsorted samples of tumor, nontumor lung or frozen PBMC had their whole RNA sequenced. The CDR3 totals 13 residues. Germline V lookup: CDR1 SQVTM, CDR2 ANQGSEA. V was pared by 5 bases and J by 0 bases, with 10 bases between. Every individual TCR cDNA molecule carried its own unique molecular identifier, which allowed correction of PCR and sequencing errors. Using its own MiXCR run on the 5' RACE reads, TCRdb lists one record per CDR3 protein. Here the sample spans under 150,000 distinct CDR3 sequences, roughly a tenth being singletons.

The gene calls are TRBV29-1 and TRBJ1-1; D not resolved. Sequencing was performed on PBMCs, taken at follow-up. This clonotype originated in a female donor with early-stage non-small cell lung cancer. This CDR3 is CSVTNNVNTEAFF. CDR3 coding DNA: TGCAGCGTTACGAATAACGTGAACACTGAAGCTTTCTTT.